The TCR beta chain under discussion was sequenced for a study of identical twins (dated by TCRdb to 2015 to 2016). Background on the whole study: TCR alpha and beta repertoires from monozygotic twins, unrelated adults of various ages and cord blood were deep-sequenced to test whether fetal clonotypes persist. Replicate twin experiments were performed at different times using different library preparation protocols to rule out contamination.

The receptor library was made with 5' RACE. Sequencer: Illumina HiSeq 2000. Template switching introduced a universal primer binding site; the final cDNA contained a unique molecular identifier, enabling accurate counting of TCR cDNA molecules. Specific primers in the conserved constant-segment region were used to synthesize first-strand cDNA for TCR alpha and beta chains. To control for contamination, every cDNA library was double barcoded, receiving both a SMART-Mk sample barcode and Illumina barcodes. TruSeq adapter sequences and Illumina sample barcodes were added in two successive PCR steps. The Illumina HiSeq platform was used with custom primers to sequence TCR alpha and beta cDNA libraries. On the authors' methods: MiGEC processed the raw reads to extract unique molecular identifiers, while MiXCR was used to determine the CDR3 positions. Recombination models were inferred per individual with the repgenHMM and IGoR tools using an EM algorithm. Shared clonotypes were analyzed with the tcR package in R, and sharing was normalized by the product of cloneset sizes. Out-of-frame nonproductive sequences were analyzed to study raw recombination free of thymic and clonal selection effects. TCRdb reran the public reads through fastp at Q25 and MiXCR, keeping productive beta chains. Rows matching on CDR3 protein sequence are summarized as one entry with the most common DNA and genes. TCRdb's processing, not the authors' own work, is the source of the V and J calls. This sample comprises about 570,000 distinct CDR3 sequences, approximately 10% of them detected only once. The ten largest clones represent roughly 3% of the sample.

As for this clonotype: Its antigen is still unknown. No much larger clonotype is one base removed from it; base qualities were not supplied.

Every donor was a healthy Caucasian. The twin cohort comprised three pairs of female monozygotic twins, all aged about 18 to 29 years. RNA for TCR libraries was isolated from peripheral blood mononuclear cells. What the work shows at the level of the full study, not this receptor alone: Fewer insertions were carried by abundant cord blood beta clonotypes; a weaker similar trend was observed in young adult naive repertoires, while no such trend was observed in memory repertoires. In monozygotic twins, out-of-frame TCR alpha sharing was systematically underestimated by recombination models, although the models agreed with sharing between unrelated individuals. Compared with coincidental sharing between unrelated individuals, out-of-frame TCR alpha sequences shared between twins showed an excess of sequences with low generation probability. Excess twin sharing in beta out-of-frame sequences was weaker because fewer shared sequences lowered the signal-to-noise ratio. Because the same donors could not be followed over many years, the conclusions relied on cross-sectional statistical analysis. Zero-insertion analyses could be partly confounded by invariant T cells such as MAIT and iNKT, although diverse VJ usage argued against such confounding for most clonotypes.

V is cut back by 6 bases and J by 6 bases, with 2 bases in the junction unmatched. Via the germline V gene (reference sequence), CDR1 is LGHDT and CDR2 YNNKEL. The CDR3 sequence holds 12 residues, the cysteine and phenylalanine included. Only CDR3 DNA is held: 36 bases, read in frame from base 1. These data also featured in a second study, about yellow fever vaccine responses in identical twins. The second paper further reports: The T cell response to vaccination in identical twins was reported by the authors to appear partly convergent and partly personalized. In identical twins, the study followed T cell clones that responded to the vaccine with precision.

Input material: PBMCs. The rearrangement joined TRBV3-1 to TRBJ1-1; 9 nucleotides in the junction match TRBD1. The sequence was obtained from a young woman in good health. The bases are TGTGCCAGCAGGAGGACAGGGGCTGAAGCTTTCTTT. It codes for CASRRTGAEAFF.